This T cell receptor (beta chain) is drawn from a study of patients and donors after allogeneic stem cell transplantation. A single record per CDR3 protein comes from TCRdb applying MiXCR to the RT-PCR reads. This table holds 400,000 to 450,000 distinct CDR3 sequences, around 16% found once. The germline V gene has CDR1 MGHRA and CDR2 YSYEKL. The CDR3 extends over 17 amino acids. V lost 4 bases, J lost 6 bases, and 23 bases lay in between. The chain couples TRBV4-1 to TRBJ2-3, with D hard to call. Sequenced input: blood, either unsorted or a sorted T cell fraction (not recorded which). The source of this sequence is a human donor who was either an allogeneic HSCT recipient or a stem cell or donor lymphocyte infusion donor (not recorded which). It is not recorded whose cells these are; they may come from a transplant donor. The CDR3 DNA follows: TGCGCCAGCAGCCGCACGCTCGGGCCTCGTTATTGGGATACGCAGTATTTT. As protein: CASSRTLGPRYWDTQYF.